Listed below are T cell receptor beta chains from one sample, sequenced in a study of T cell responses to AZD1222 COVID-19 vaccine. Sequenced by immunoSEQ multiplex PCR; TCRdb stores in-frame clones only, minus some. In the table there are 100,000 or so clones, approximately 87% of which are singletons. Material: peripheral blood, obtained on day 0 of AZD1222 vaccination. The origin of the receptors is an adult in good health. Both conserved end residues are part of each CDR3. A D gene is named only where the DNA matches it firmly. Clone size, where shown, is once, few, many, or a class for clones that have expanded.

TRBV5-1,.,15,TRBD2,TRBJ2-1,TGCGCCAGTCTAGCGGGCGTCAGCTCCTACAATGAGCAGTTCTTC,CASLAGVSSYNEQFF
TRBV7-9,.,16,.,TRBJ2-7,TGTGCCAGCAGCCTAGATACAGGGTCGAGCTCCTACGAGCAGTACTTC,CASSLDTGSSSYEQYF
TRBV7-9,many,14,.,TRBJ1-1,TGTGCCAGCGGACGACAGCTTATGAACACTGAAGCTTTCTTT,CASGRQLMNTEAFF
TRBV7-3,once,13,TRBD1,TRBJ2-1,TGTGCCAGCAGCATCGACAGGGAAAATGAGCAGTTCTTC,CASSIDRENEQFF
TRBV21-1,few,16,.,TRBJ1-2,TGTGCCAGCAGCACGGAGGGACAGGGGGCTTTCTATGGCTACACCTTC,CASSTEGQGAFYGYTF
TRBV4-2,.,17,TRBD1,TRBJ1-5,TGTGCCAGCAGCCAAGCTTTTGGGACAGGGGTTGCTCAGCCCCAGCATTTT,CASSQAFGTGVAQPQHF
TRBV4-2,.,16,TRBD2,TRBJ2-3,TGTGCCAGCAGCCAACTAGCGGGGGGCCTCGAAGATACGCAGTATTTT,CASSQLAGGLEDTQYF
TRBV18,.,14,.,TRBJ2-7,TGTGCCAGCTCACCAGGTAGTAGCTCCTACGAGCAGTACTTC,CASSPGSSSYEQYF
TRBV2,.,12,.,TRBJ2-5,TGTGCCAGCAGTGCGGTCCGGGAGACCCAGTACTTC,CASSAVRETQYF
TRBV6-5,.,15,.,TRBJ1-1,TGTGCCAGCAGTAACCACGGACCGACGAACACTGAAGCTTTCTTT,CASSNHGPTNTEAFF
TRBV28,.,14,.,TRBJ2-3,TGTGCCAGCAGACTCCCCTCGGGCACAGATACGCAGTATTTT,CASRLPSGTDTQYF
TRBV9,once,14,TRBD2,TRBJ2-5,TGTGCCAGCAGCCGGACTAGCGGGACGGAGACCCAGTACTTC,CASSRTSGTETQYF
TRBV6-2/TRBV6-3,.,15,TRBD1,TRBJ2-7,TGTGCCAGCAACCCCGGGACAGGGAGGGGGTACGAGCAGTACTTC,CASNPGTGRGYEQYF
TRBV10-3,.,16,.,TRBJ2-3,TGTGCCATCAGTGCCCTAGGGGCTAGCAAAACAGATACGCAGTATTTT,CAISALGASKTDTQYF
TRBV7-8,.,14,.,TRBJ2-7,TGTGCCAGCAGCTCGAGGGCGGGCTCCTACGAGCAGTACTTC,CASSSRAGSYEQYF